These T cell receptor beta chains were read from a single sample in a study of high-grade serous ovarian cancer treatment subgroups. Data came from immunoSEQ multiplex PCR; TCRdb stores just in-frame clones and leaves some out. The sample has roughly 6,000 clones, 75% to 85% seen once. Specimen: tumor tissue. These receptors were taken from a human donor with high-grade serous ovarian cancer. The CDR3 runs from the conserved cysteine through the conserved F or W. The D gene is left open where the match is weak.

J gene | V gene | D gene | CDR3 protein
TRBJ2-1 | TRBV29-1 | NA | CSARPWRETEQFF
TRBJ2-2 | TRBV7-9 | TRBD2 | CASSLSAGGPDTGELFF
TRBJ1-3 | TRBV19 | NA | CASSPSGQAGWGNTIYF
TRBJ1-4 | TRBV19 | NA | CASSIFWGTNEKLFF
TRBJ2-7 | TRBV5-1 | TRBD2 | CASRPPGGGEQYF
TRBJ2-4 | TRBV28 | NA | CASSSPSTGAKNIQYF
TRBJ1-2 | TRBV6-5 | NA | CASSFITGTLQYGYTF
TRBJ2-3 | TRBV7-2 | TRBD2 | CASSLTSGGTDTQYF
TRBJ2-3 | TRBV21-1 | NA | CASSKEGRRREQYF
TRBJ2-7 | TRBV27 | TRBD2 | CASSLAGGTYEQYF
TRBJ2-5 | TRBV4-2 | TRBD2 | CASSQGTSGQTGGETQYF
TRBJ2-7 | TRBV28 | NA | CASSLGAGVYNEQYF
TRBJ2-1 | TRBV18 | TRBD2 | CASSPPRGLAGGGEQFF
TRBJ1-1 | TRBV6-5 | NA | CASSGTLLNTEAFF
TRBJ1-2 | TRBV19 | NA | CASSISGVEFYGYTF
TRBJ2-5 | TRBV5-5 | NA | CASSLGLLQGGRKTQYF
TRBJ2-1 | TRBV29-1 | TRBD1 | CSVGQDRAYNEQFF
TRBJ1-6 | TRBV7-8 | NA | CASSSPLRTSPLHF
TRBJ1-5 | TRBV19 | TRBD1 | CATNSRQGNNQPQHF
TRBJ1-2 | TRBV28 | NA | CASSSGLWSGYTF
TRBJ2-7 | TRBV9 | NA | CASSVGAGGAYEQYF
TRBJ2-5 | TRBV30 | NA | CAWSSKGGGAGETQYF
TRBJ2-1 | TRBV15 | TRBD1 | CATSRDPGQYNEQFF
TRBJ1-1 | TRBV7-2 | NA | CASSVLGFGAEAFF
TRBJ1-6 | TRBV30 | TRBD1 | CAWSVTDRGNNSPLHF
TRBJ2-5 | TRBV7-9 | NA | CASSLWETQYF
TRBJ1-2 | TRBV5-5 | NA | CASSLDPPSNYGYTF
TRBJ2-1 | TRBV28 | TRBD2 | CASSSSGRHKDEQFF
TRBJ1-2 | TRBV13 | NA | CASSPRTENYNYGYTF
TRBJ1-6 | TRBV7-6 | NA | CASSLTGAGDSPLHF
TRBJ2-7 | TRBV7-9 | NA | CASSLGLGFGEQYF
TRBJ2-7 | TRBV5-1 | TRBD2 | CASSPGASGNSYEQYF
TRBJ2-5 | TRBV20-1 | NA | CSQGGETQYF
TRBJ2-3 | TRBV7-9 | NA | CASSLEGRGTDTQYF
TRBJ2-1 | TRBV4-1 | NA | CASNEGPSSYNEQFF
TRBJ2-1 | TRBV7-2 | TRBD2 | CASSRQPGTSGREYNEQFF
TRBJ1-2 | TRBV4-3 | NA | CASSQEITYLMAGYTF
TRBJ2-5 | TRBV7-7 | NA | CASSLSYQETQYF
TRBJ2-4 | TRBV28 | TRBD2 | CASSLLTGGRFQYF
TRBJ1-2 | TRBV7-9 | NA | CASSLVDGGGYTF
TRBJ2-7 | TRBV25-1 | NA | CASSERDKGDEQYF
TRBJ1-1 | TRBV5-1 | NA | CASRPYAGGAIEAFF
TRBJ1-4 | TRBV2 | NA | CASSPRRSNEKLFF
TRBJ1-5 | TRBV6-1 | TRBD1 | CASSEGTGLGSNQPQHF
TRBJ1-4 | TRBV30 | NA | CAWSVSGAEKLFF
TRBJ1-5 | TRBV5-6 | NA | CASSLNGIHQPQHF
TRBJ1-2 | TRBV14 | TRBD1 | CASRLTGGANYGYTF
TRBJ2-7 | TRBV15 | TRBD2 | CATSRDFVAGEDEQYF
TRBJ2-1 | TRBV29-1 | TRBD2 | CSVRGLAGRANNEQFF
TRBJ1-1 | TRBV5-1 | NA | CASSLRAGTEAFF
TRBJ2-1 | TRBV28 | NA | CASSLPGVPYNEQFF
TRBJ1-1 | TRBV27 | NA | CASSLQWGGTEAFF
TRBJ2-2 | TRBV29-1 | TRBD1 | CSARTGANTGELFF